The 17 T cell receptor beta chains below all came from one sample that was sequenced in a study of graft-versus-host responses after intestinal transplantation. Antigens for these TCRs are unknown. The protocol was immunoSEQ multiplex PCR, while the TCRdb copy is restricted to in-frame clones and leaves out a portion. The table lists around 100,000 clones, 85% to 95% of them singletons. Sequencing used unstimulated CD8+ T cells sorted from spleen or lymph node cells, obtained before transplant. The receptors come from a human donor who was the organ donor for an intestinal transplant.

The V call is TRBV29-1, the J call TRBJ1-2, with D possibly being TRBD1 (5 bases). V was clipped by 4 bases and J by 4 bases, with 7 bases between them. The CDR3 has 11 amino acids. CDR1 is SQVTM, CDR2 ANQGSEA, per germline. In nucleotides, the CDR3 is TGCAGCGTTGTCAGGGCCTATGGCTACACCTTC. This sequence encodes CSVVRAYGYTF.

The chain combines TRBV7-9 with TRBJ2-4; D is undetermined. Per the germline V gene, CDR1 is SEHNR and CDR2 is FQNEAQ (reference sequence). The ends were cut back, 5 bases at V and 6 bases at J, with 14 bases in the middle. This CDR3 spans 14 amino acids. CDR3 amino acids: CASSPVKFGNIQYF. The DNA of the CDR3 is TGTGCCAGCAGCCCGGTGAAATTCGGAAACATTCAGTACTTC. Drawing the rest from reference TRBV7-9 and TRBJ2-4, the complete variable domain is DTGVSQNPRHKITKRGQNVTFRCDPISEHNRLYWYRQTLGQGPEFLTYFQNEAQLEKSRLLSDRFSAERPKGSFSTLEIQRTEQGDSAMYLCASSPVKFGNIQYFGAGTRLSVL.

The chain combines TRBV6-1 with TRBJ2-1; 7 nucleotides match TRBD2. This CDR3 comprises 15 residues. Germline V gene sequence: CDR1 MNHNS, CDR2 SASEGT. The V segment lost 4 bases and the J segment 4 bases; nucleotides outside the gene matches: 7. DNA of the CDR3: TGTGCCAGCAGTGTCTGGCTAGCGGCATACAATGAGCAGTTCTTC. Translating gives CASSVWLAAYNEQFF.

CDR3: CSVELAEIPYEQYF. The DNA for the CDR3 is TGCAGCGTTGAACTAGCGGAAATCCCTTACGAGCAGTACTTC. The J gene is TRBJ2-7, the V gene TRBV29-1; 7 positions agree with TRBD2. This CDR3 region has 14 residues. The germline gives CDR1 SQVTM, CDR2 ANQGSEA. With 2 bases clipped from V and 4 bases from J, the junction kept 8 bases outside the gene matches.

The V and J genes are TRBV5-4 and TRBJ1-3; maybe TRBD1 (6 bases). Trimming shortened V by 0 bases and J by 3 bases, and 7 bases separated the two germline ends. The CDR3 is 14 residues long. Germline lookup yields CDR1 SGHNT and CDR2 YYREEE (reference sequence). The CDR3, as DNA: TGTGCCAGCAGCTTGGAGGGGGTTGGAAACACCATATATTTT. It is translated as CASSLEGVGNTIYF.

The V gene is TRBV7-6, the J gene TRBJ2-3, with D perhaps matching TRBD2 (6 bases). The V gene's germline CDR1 is SGHVS and CDR2 FNYEAQ. The CDR3 covers 13 residues. Trimming left V 3 bases short and J 5 bases short, with 9 bases between. CDR3 DNA: TGTGCCAGCAGCTTGGGGACTTTAGATACGCAGTATTTT. Translating it yields CASSLGTLDTQYF.

The chain carries TRBV21-1 and TRBJ1-1. TRBV21-1 is a pseudogene segment. The CDR3 consists of 13 residues. The CDR3 reads CASSRGANTEAFF. Here the CDR3 DNA reads TGTGCCAGCAGCAGGGGAGCGAACACTGAAGCTTTCTTT.

The chain combines TRBV27 with TRBJ1-2; perhaps TRBD1 as D (6 bases). This CDR3 has 15 amino acids. V was cut by 3 bases and J by 7 bases, with 18 bases left in between. Germline CDR1 and CDR2: MNHEY and SMNVEV (reference sequence). The CDR3 spells CASSFDFRGVSGYTF. In DNA, the CDR3 is TGTGCCAGCAGTTTCGATTTCAGGGGAGTCTCTGGCTACACCTTC.

The chain links TRBV28 to TRBJ1-5; D remains ambiguous. The CDR3 has 15 amino acids. Trimming left V 7 bases short and J 0 bases short, with 13 bases between. Germline CDR1 MDHEN, CDR2 SYDVKM. The CDR3 bases are TGTGCCAGCATCGGACTTACAGATAGCAATCAGCCCCAGCATTTT. Encoded protein: CASIGLTDSNQPQHF.

This chain links TRBV6-1 with TRBJ2-7, with a tentative D call TRBD2 (6 bases). This CDR3 contains 14 residues. Germline V gives CDR1 MNHNS, CDR2 SASEGT. V lost 4 bases and J lost 0, with 10 bases in between. CDR3 protein: CASSGAGSSYEQYF. The DNA for the CDR3 is TGTGCCAGCAGTGGTGCCGGGAGCTCCTACGAGCAGTACTTC.

This CDR3 reads CASSQDPSALYNEQFF. CDR3 nucleotides: TGCGCCAGCAGCCAAGACCCTAGCGCGCTATACAATGAGCAGTTCTTC. This chain joins TRBV4-3 and TRBJ2-1; a possible D gene is TRBD2 (6 bases). This CDR3 has 16 residues. Germline values: CDR1 LGHNA, CDR2 YSLEER. V was cut by 0 bases and J by 4 bases, with 13 bases left in between.

This clone was counted once. The V call is TRBV5-5, the J call TRBJ2-7, with D unclear. The CDR3 consists of 14 residues. From germline, CDR1 is SGHKS and CDR2 YYEKEE (reference sequence). Deletions cut 0 bases from V and 0 bases from J, with 7 bases between. The CDR3 nucleotides read TGTGCCAGCAGCTTGGTGGCTAGCTCCTACGAGCAGTACTTC. Its protein is CASSLVASSYEQYF.

Only one count was recorded for this clone. V usage is TRBV28 and J usage is TRBJ2-7; D is unresolved. This CDR3 region has 13 residues. V was shortened by 3 bases and J by 0 bases, with 6 bases between the two germline ends. Per the germline V gene, CDR1 is MDHEN and CDR2 is SYDVKM. The CDR3 DNA reads TGTGCCAGCAGTTTCTCTAGCTCCTACGAGCAGTACTTC. It is translated as CASSFSSSYEQYF.

This sequence joins TRBV5-6 and TRBJ2-7, with 8 bases matching TRBD2. The germline V gene encodes CDR1 SGHDT and CDR2 YYEEEE. The CDR3 totals 16 residues. J gave up 2 bases and V 1 base, and 8 bases lay outside the gene matches. CDR3 nucleotides: TGTGCCAGCAGCTTGCCCTGGACTAGCAGTGCCTACGAGCAGTACTTC. This gives the protein CASSLPWTSSAYEQYF.

This chain uses TRBV29-1 with TRBJ2-5, with D possibly TRBD2 on 6 matching bases. The length of the CDR3 is 14 residues. V gave up 1 base and J gave up 5 bases, with 14 bases separating them. The germline gives CDR1 SQVTM, CDR2 ANQGSEA. CDR3 protein: CSVEVVAAGETQYF. Written as DNA, the CDR3 is TGCAGCGTTGAAGTCGTAGCGGCTGGGGAGACCCAGTACTTC.

This chain links TRBV9 with TRBJ1-2; 9 bases are a match to TRBD1. CDR3 length: 14 residues. Germline V gene lookup returns CDR1 SGDLS and CDR2 YYNGEE. The V and J ends lost 4 bases and 2 bases, in that order; junction bases with no gene match: 3. The CDR3 region is CASSPGTGNYGYTF. The DNA of the CDR3 is TGTGCCAGCAGCCCTGGGACAGGGAACTATGGCTACACCTTC.

This clone was seen once. Other DNA sequences in the same sample also yield this CDR3. The V call is TRBV4-1, the J call TRBJ2-7; 9 bases line up with TRBD2. The germline V gene encodes CDR1 MGHRA and CDR2 YSYEKL. CDR3 size: 15 residues. V gave up 1 base and J gave up 1 base; unmatched junction bases: 2. The chain's CDR3 is CASSQVSGSSYEQYF. The CDR3 coding sequence is TGCGCCAGCAGCCAAGTTAGCGGGAGTTCCTACGAGCAGTACTTC.